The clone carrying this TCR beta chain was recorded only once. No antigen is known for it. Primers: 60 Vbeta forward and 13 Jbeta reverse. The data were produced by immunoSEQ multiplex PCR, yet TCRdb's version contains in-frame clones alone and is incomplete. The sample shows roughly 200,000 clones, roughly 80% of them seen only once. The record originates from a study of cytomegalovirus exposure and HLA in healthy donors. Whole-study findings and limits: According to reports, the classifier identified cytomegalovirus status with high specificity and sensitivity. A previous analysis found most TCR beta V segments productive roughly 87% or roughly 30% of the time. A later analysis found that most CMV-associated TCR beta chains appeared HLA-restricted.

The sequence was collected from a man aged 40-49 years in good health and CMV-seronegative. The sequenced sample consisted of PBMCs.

The CDR3 coding sequence is TGTGCCAGCAGTCCACAGGACAGGGCAGAGACCCAGTACTTC. It codes for CASSPQDRAETQYF. J is TRBJ2-5 and V is TRBV25-1, with TRBD1 matching over 8 bases. After removal of 5 bases from V and 4 bases from J, the junction contained 6 bases not matched to a gene. This CDR3 is built from 14 residues. Germline CDR1 reads MGHDK; CDR2 reads SYGVNS.